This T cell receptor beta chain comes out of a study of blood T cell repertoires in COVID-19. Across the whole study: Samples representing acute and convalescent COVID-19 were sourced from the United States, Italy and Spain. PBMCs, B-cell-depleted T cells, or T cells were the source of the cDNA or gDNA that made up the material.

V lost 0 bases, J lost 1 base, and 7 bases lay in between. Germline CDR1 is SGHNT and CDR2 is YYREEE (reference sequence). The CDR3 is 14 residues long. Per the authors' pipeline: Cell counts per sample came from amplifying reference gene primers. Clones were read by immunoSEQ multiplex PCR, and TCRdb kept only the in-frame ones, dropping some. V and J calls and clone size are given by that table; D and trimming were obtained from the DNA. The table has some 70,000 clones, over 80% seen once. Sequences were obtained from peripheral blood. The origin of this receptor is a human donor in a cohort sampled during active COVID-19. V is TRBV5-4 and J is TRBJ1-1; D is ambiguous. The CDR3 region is CASSLGRPNTEAFF. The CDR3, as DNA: TGTGCCAGCAGCTTGGGCAGGCCGAACACTGAAGCTTTCTTT.